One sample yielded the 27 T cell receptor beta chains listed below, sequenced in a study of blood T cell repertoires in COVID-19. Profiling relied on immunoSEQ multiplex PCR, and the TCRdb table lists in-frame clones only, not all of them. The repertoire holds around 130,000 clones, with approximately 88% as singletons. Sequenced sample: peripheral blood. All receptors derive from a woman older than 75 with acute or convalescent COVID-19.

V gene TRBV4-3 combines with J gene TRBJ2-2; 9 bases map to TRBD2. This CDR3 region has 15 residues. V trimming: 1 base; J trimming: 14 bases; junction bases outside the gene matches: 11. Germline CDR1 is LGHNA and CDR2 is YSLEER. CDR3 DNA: TGCGCCAGCAGCCAAGGTCCGGGACTAGCCTCCCTCCTGTTTTTT. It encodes CASSQGPGLASLLFF.

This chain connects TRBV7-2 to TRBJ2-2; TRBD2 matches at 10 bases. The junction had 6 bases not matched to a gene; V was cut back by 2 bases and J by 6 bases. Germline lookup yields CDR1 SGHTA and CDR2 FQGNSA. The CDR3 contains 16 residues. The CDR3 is CASSLWASGSSGELFF. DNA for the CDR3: TGTGCCAGCAGCTTATGGGCTAGCGGGAGTTCCGGGGAGCTGTTTTTT.

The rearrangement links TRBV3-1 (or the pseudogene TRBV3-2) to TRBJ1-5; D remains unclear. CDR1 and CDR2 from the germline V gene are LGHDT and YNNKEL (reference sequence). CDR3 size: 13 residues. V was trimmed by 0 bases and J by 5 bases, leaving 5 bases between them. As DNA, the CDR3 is TGTGCCAGCAGCCAAGACAGGTATCAGCCCCAGCATTTT. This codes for CASSQDRYQPQHF.

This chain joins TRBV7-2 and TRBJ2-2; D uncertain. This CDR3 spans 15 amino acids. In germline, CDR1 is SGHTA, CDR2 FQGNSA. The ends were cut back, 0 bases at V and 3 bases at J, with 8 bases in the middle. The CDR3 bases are TGTGCCAGCAGCTTAGCGGTGGCCTACACCGGGGAGCTGTTTTTT. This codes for CASSLAVAYTGELFF.

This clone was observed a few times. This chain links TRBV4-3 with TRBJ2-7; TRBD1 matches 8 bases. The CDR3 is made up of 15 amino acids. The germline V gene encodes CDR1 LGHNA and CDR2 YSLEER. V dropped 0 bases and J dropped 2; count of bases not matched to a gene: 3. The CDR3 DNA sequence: TGCGCCAGCAGCCAAGATTGGGGACAGGCCTACGAGCAGTACTTC. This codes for CASSQDWGQAYEQYF.

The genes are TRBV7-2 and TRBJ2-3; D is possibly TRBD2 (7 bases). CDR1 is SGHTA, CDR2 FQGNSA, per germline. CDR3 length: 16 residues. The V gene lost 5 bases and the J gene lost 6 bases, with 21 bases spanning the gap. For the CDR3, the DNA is TGTGCCAGCAGCCCCCTTGTGGGGGGGCCGGTTGATACGCAGTATTTT. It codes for CASSPLVGGPVDTQYF.

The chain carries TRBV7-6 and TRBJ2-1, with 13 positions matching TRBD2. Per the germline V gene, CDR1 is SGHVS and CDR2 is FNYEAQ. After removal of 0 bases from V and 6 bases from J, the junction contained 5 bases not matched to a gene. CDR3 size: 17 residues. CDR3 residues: CASSLALGLAGSNEQFF. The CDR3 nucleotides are TGTGCCAGCAGCTTAGCCCTGGGACTAGCGGGATCCAATGAGCAGTTCTTC.

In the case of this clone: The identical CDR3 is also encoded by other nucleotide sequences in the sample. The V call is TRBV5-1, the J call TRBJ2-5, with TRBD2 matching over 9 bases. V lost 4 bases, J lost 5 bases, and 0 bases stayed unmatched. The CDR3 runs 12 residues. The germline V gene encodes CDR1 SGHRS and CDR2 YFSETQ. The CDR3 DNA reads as TGCGCCAGCAGCCTAGCGGGGGAGACCCAGTACTTC. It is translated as CASSLAGETQYF.

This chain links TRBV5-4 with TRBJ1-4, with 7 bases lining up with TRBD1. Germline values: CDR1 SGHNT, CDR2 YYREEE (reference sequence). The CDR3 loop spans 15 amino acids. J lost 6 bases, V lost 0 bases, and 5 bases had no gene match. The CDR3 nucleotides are TGTGCCAGCAGCTTGGACAGGGGTCCGGATGAAAAACTGTTTTTT. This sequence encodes CASSLDRGPDEKLFF. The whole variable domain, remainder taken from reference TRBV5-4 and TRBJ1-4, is ETGVTQSPTHLIKTRGQQVTLRCSSQSGHNTVSWYQQALGQGPQFIFQYYREEENGRGNFPPRFSGLQFPNYSSELNVNALELDDSALYLCASSLDRGPDEKLFFGSGTQLSVL.

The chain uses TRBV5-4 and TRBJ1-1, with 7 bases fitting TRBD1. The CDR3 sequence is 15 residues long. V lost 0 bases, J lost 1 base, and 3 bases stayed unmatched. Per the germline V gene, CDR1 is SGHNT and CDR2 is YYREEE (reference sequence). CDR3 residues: CASSLGGTANTEAFF. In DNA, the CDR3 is TGTGCCAGCAGCTTGGGGGGGACAGCGAACACTGAAGCTTTCTTT.

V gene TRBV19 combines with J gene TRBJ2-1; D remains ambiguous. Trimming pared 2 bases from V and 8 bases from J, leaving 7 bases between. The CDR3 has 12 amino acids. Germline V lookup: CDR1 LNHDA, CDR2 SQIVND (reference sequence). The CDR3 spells CASSIQKYEQFF. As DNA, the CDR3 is TGTGCCAGTAGTATACAAAAATATGAGCAGTTCTTC.

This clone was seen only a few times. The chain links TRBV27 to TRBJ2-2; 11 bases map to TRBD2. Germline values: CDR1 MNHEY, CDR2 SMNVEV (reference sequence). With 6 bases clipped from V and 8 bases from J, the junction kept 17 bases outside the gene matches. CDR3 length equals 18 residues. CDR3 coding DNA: TGTGCCAGCAGGAAAATCCCCGGGATTAGCGGGAGGGCAGGGGAGCTGTTTTTT. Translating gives CASRKIPGISGRAGELFF.

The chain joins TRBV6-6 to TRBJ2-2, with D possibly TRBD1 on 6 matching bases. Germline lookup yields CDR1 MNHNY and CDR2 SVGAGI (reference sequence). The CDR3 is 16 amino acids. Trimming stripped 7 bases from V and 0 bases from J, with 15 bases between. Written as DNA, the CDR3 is TGTGCCAGCACCTACCAGACAGGTGCGAACACCGGGGAGCTGTTTTTT. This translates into CASTYQTGANTGELFF.

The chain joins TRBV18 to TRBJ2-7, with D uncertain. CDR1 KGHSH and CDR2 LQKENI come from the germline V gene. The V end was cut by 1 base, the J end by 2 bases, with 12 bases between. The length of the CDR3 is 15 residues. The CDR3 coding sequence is TGTGCCAGCTCACCACGTGAGAGGCCTGCCTACGAGCAGTACTTC. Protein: CASSPRERPAYEQYF.

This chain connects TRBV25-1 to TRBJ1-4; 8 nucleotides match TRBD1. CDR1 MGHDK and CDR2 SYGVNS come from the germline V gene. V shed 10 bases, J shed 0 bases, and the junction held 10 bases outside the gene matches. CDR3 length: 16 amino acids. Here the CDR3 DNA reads TGTGCCAACTCCGACAGGGGAGCTGCAACTAATGAAAAACTGTTTTTT. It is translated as CANSDRGAATNEKLFF.

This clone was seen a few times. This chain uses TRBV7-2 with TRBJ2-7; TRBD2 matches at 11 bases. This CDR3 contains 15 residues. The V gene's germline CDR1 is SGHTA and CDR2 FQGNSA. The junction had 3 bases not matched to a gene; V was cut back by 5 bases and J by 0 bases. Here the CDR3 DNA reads TGTGCCAGCAGCGATAGCGGGGGGGCCTCCTACGAGCAGTACTTC. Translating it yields CASSDSGGASYEQYF.

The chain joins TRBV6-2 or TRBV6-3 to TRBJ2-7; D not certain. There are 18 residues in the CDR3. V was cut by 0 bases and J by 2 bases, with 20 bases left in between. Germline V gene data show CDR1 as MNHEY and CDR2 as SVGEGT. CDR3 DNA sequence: TGTGCCAGCAGTTACTCGAGTGTTGTGTCTATGAATACCTACGAGCAGTACTTC. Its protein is CASSYSSVVSMNTYEQYF.

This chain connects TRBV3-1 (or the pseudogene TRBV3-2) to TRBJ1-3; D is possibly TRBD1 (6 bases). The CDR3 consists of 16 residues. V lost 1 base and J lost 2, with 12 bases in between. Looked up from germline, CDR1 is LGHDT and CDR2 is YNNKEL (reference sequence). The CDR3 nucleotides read TGTGCCAGCAGCCAAGTATCCGAGGGGGCTGGAAACACCATATATTTT. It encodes CASSQVSEGAGNTIYF.

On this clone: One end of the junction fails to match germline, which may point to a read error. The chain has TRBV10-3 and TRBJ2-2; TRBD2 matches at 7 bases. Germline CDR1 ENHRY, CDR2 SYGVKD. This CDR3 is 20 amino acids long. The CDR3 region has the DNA TGTGCCATAAGTGCACTAGCGATGGGCGAAGTGGGTCCAGTTAGCGGTCAGCTGTTTTTT. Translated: CAISALAMGEVGPVSGQLFF.

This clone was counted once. CDR3 in amino acids: CASSGYGRGSWEQYF. DNA for the CDR3: TGTGCCAGTAGTGGATACGGGAGGGGGTCATGGGAGCAGTACTTC. The chain recombines TRBV19 with TRBJ2-7; 8 bases agree with TRBD2. The CDR3 runs 15 residues. V was clipped by 5 bases and J by 7 bases; unmatched bases: 13. The germline gives CDR1 LNHDA, CDR2 SQIVND (reference sequence).

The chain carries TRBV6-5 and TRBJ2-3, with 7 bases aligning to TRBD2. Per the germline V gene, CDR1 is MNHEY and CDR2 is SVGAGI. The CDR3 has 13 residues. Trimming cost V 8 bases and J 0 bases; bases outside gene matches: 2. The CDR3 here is CASGEGSTDTQYF. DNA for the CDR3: TGTGCCAGCGGGGAGGGTAGCACAGATACGCAGTATTTT.

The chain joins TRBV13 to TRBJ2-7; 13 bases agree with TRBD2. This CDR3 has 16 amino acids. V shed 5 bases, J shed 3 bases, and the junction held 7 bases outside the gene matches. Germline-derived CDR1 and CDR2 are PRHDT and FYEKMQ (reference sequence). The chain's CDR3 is CASSPRTSGSIYEQYF. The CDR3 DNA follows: TGTGCCAGCAGCCCTCGGACTAGCGGGAGTATCTACGAGCAGTACTTC.

CDR3 in amino acids: CASSGIGQPGHNEQFF. CDR3 in DNA: TGTGCCAGCAGCGGAATTGGACAGCCTGGCCACAATGAGCAGTTCTTC. The chain couples TRBV9 to TRBJ2-1, with D tentatively TRBD1 (6 bases). Germline CDR1 reads SGDLS; CDR2 reads YYNGEE. This CDR3 contains 16 residues. The V end was cut by 3 bases, the J end by 5 bases, with 18 bases between.

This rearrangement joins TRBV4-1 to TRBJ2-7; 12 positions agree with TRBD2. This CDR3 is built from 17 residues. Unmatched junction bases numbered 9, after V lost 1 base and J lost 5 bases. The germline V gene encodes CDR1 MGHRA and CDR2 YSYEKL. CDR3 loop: CASSQVPGLAGPNEQYF. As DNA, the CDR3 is TGCGCCAGCAGCCAAGTTCCCGGACTAGCGGGACCCAACGAGCAGTACTTC.

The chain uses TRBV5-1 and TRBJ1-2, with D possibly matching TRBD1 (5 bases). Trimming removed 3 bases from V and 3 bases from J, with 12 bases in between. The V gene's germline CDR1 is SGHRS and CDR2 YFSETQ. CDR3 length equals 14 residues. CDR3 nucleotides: TGCGCCAGCAGCTATACCTCGGGGGACTATGGCTACACCTTC. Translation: CASSYTSGDYGYTF.

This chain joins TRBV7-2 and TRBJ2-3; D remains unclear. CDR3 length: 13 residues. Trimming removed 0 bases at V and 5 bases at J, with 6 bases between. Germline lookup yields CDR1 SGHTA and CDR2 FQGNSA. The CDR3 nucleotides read TGTGCCAGCAGCTTAGCCGTTATAGATACGCAGTATTTT. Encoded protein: CASSLAVIDTQYF.

CDR3 sequence (DNA): TGTGCCAGTAGTCCCTGGCAAACAGGGAACACTGAAGCTTTCTTT. Its translation is CASSPWQTGNTEAFF. J is TRBJ1-1 and V is TRBV19, with D possibly being TRBD1 (5 bases). The CDR3 spans 15 residues. The ends were cut back, 5 bases at V and 1 base at J, with 14 bases in the middle. Germline loops: CDR1 LNHDA, CDR2 SQIVND (reference sequence). Based on the CDR3 plus reference TRBV19 and TRBJ1-1, the full variable domain is DGGITQSPKYLFRKEGQNVTLSCEQNLNHDAMYWYRQDPGQGLRLIYYSQIVNDFQKGDIAEGYSVSREKKESFPLTVTSAQKNPTAFYLCASSPWQTGNTEAFFGQGTRLTVV.